Reported below is one TCR beta chain. The antigen is unknown. Pre-culture CD4+ samples were sequenced deeply, targeting 150,000 to 250,000 T cell genomes. Measured with immunoSEQ multiplex PCR; TCRdb has only the in-frame clones, and not every one. The sample has around 70,000 clones, just under 80% seen once. The data originate from a study of T cell repertoires and HLA-DP antigens. Study-level background: Pre-culture CD4+ samples used about 1,200 ng DNA versus about 210 ng for CD137+CD4+ sorts.

Untouched CD4+ T cells were isolated by negative selection, averaging approximately 98% purity. General study points: Naive and memory CD4+ repertoires were not analysed separately.

The CDR3 totals 18 residues. Germline V gene data show CDR1 as SGHAT and CDR2 as FQNNGV. V was pared by 0 bases and J by 3 bases, with 9 bases of the junction left unmatched. This receptor was taken from a man aged 60 to 75 in good health and CMV-seronegative. V gene TRBV11-2 combines with J gene TRBJ2-2; 8 nucleotides align to TRBD2. Sequencing was carried out using CD4+ T cells from PBMCs. The CDR3 DNA is TGTGCCAGCAGCTTAGAGGTAGCGGGAAAGCCAGACACCGGGGAGCTGTTTTTT. Protein product: CASSLEVAGKPDTGELFF.